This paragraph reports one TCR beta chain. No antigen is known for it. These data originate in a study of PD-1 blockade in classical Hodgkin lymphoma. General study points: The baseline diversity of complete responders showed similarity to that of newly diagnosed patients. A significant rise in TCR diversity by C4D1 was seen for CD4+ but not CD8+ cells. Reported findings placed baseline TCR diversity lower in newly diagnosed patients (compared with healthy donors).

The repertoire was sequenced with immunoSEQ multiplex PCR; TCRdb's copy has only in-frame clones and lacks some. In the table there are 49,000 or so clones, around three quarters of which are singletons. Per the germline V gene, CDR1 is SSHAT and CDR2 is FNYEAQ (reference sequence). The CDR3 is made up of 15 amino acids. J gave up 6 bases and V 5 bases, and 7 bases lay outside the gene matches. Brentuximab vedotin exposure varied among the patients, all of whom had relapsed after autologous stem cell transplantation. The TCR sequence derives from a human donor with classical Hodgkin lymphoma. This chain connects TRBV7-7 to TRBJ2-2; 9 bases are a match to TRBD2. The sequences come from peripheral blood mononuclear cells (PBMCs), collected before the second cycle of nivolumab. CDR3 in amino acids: CASSLLAGGPGELFF. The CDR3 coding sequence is TGTGCCAGCAGCCTGCTGGCGGGGGGGCCCGGGGAGCTGTTTTTT.